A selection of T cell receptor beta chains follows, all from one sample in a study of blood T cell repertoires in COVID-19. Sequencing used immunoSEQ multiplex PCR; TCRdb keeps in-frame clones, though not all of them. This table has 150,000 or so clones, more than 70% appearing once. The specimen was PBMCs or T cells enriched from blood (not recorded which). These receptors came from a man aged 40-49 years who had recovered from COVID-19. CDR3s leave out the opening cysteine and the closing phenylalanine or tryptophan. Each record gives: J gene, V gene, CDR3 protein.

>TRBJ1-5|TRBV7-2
ASSPDRVGNQPQH
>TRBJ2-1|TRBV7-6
ASSLGGAGRNEQF
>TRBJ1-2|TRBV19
ASSPGGAGYGYT
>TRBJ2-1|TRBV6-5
ASSRGGALTFEF
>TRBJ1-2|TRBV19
ASSIDLGPGTGGYT
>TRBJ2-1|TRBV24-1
ATSDPTGGRNEQF
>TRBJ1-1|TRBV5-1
ASSFSGGSNRNTEAF
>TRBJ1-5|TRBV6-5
ASTLAVNQPQH
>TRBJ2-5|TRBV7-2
ASSLGLRGQGQETQY
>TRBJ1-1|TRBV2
ASSDPDGGTEAF
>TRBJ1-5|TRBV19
ASSNPGQGADQPQH
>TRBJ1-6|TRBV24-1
ATSVPRNRDNSPLH
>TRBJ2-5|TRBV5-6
ASSLDRLTQY
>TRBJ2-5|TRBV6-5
ASSSPGGETQY
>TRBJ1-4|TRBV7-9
ASSDRLGGEKLF
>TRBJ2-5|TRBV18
ASSPKAEETQY
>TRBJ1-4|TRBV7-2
ASSADRGGEKLF
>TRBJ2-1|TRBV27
ASGTAYYNEQF
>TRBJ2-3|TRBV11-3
ASSLGGGAGADTQY
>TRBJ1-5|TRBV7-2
ASSLEGHVNQPQH
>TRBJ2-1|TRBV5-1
ASSLPPSGGANEQF
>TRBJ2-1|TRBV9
ASTRGGDSYNEQF
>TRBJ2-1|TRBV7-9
ASSQGTSGTEQF
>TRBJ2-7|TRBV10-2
ASSGGGWYEQY
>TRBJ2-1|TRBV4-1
ASSQELYGTGYNEQF
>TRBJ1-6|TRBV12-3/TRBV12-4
ASSSYRGSPLH
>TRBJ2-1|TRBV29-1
SVRGQGVNEQF
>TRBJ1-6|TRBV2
ASSEVQGGRSPLH
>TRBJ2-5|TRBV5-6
ASSRDRDETQY
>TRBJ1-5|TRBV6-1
ASSGRQGYSNQPQH
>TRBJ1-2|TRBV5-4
ASSLGGGPGYGYT
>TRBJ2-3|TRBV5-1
ASSHPGTLFTDTQY
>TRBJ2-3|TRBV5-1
ASSLGATSTDTQY
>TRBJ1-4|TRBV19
ASNREQDEKLF
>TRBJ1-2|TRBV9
ASSSIGGPGRVAT
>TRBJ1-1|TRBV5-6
ASRRAGGYAF
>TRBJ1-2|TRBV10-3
ASAGTHYGYT
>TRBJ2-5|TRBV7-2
ASSFQAGGRETQY
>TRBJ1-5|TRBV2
ASSPDMGSGQPQH
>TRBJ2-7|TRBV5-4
ASSSRGSGGSLYEQY
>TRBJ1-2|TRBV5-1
ASSFVGTENYGYT
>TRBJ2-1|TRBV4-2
ASSQLGQGGDEQF
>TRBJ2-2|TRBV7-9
ASSLRGGATGELF
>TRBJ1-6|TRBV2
ASKIIGGGNSPLH
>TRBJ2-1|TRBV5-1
ASSKELAGDYNEQF
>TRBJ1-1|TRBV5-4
ASSLPDRGRNTEAF
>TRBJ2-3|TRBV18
ASSPPTSGGADTQY
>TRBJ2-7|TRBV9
ASSESTGSEQY
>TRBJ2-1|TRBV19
ASSITTSGAYNEQF
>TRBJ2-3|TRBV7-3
ASSHPQDTTDTQY
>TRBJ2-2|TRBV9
ASSRTGNTGELF
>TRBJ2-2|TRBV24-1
ATSDPGGADTGELF
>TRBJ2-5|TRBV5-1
ASSLRLARGETQY
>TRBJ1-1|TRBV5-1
ASSFDRANTEAF
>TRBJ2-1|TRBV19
ASSIDLGGESYNEQF
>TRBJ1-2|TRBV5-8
ASGNTGAYGYT
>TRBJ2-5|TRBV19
ASARSAVSGTKQETQY
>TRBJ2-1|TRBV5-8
ASSLRGFYNEQF